This T cell receptor (beta chain) was obtained from a study of T cells after yellow fever vaccination. Study findings and constraints: At under 98% for CD4 and 70% to 90% for CD8, most primary-vaccination clones showed up again after the booster.

There are many counts of this clonotype. This CDR3 comprises 14 residues. The germline V and J ends were trimmed by 3 bases and 3 bases, with 11 bases remaining between them. Germline V gene data show CDR1 as SEHNR and CDR2 as FQNEAQ (reference sequence). TCRdb used MiXCR to reprocess the 5' RACE reads, holding one entry per CDR3 protein. The table records around 26,000 distinct CDR3 sequences, 3% to 4% of them present only once. The chain recombines TRBV7-9 with TRBJ1-1; D is unresolved. This TCR was recovered from a man in his late teens or twenties who received the YFV17D yellow fever vaccine. Source: PBMCs, either bulk or a sorted T-cell subset (CD4+, CD8+, memory, or dextramer-sorted; not recorded which), taken approximately 40 days after the first yellow fever vaccination. This CDR3 is CASSFWTEDTEAFF. The CDR3 bases are TGTGCCAGCAGCTTCTGGACGGAGGACACTGAAGCTTTCTTT.